This TCR beta chain stems from a study of blood T cell repertoires in COVID-19 (dated by TCRdb to about 2020). For the wider study: Samples from collaborators originated in the United States, Italy and Spain and spanned both the acute and convalescent phases of COVID-19. A freely available public database, intended as a resource for researchers studying the immune response to SARS-CoV-2, is where the repertoires were released. The samples were drawn from two sources: the first 160 participants of the ongoing ImmuneRACE study, and 950 to 1,500 subjects contributed by 6 global collaborators. Sample metadata almost always included a de-identified subject ID, COVID-19 status, age in years and sex. Where available, HLA class I and class II types were taken from metadata supplied by the sample provider and were not determined by assay-based typing. The prospective study material was composed of cDNA or gDNA derived from T cells, B-cell-depleted T cells, or PBMCs. Subjects who had been exposed to COVID-19, were actively infected with it, or had recovered from it provided the deeply sampled blood TCRbeta repertoires that made up the dataset.

The paper's findings and limits, for the study overall: The quantity of clinical and demographic metadata differed by source and by participant and was supplied without curation.

A note on this clone: No cognate antigen has been identified for it. Within one base of it there is no much larger clone, and no base qualities were kept.

TCRbeta CDR3 regions were amplified from genomic DNA using the immunoSEQ Assay, a bias-controlled multiplex PCR. The authors' analysis ran thus. Nucleated cell counts per sample were estimated from amplification of reference gene primers within the assay. To quantify the absolute abundance of each unique TCRbeta CDR3 rearrangement, sequence reads were collapsed and filtered. For each sample, productive Simpson clonality was calculated by taking the square root of Simpson's diversity index across productive rearrangements. The immuneACCESS repertoire file appears here via TCRdb, limited to in-frame rearrangements. These files lack a portion of the clones; in checked studies, under half of the deficit traces to unresolved V genes, and the cause of the others is not known. From that table come the V and J calls and clone size; the DNA was used to work out D and trimming. Present in this sample are 70,000 to 95,000 clones, 84% of which were seen just once. About a fifth of the sample goes to the ten largest clones.

After removal of 3 bases from V and 2 bases from J, the junction retains 10 bases not matched to a gene. Taken from cysteine to phenylalanine, the CDR3 has 17 residues. Here the CDR3 DNA is all that survives: 51 bases in frame from base 1. The germline V gene encodes CDR1 SGDLS and CDR2 YYNGEE. The collaborating institutions used their own protocols to collect whole blood in K2EDTA tubes. For TCRbeta analysis, collaborators shipped samples as frozen whole blood, isolated PBMCs, or DNA extracted from either of those sample types. The chain is made from TRBV9 and TRBJ1-4, and 7 bases in between align with TRBD1. Sequenced input: peripheral blood. The receptor's source is a woman between 45 and 65 years old with acute or convalescent COVID-19. CDR3 region: CASSATVKQGTNEKLFF. The nucleotide sequence reads as follows: TGTGCCAGCAGCGCCACCGTGAAACAGGGGACTAATGAAAAACTGTTTTTT.